This T cell receptor beta chain emerged from a study listed by TCRdb under 2016. Library preparation was by RT-PCR. This sample was sequenced with an Illumina MiSeq. TCRdb reworked the public reads: Q25 trimming with fastp, MiXCR clone assembly, productive beta chains retained. Identical CDR3 protein sequences are pooled into one entry, listed with their most common genes and DNA. The sample includes about 680,000 distinct CDR3 sequences, with about 14% observed a single time. The ten top clones hold roughly 4% of the sample. The CDR3 measures 13 amino acids from cysteine to phenylalanine. Only the CDR3 region is kept as DNA, spanning 39 bases read in frame from base 1. The germline V gene yields MGHDK for CDR1 and SYGVNS for CDR2. The germline ends are 12 bases apart after V is trimmed by 5 bases and J by 5 bases. This clonotype was counted a few times. No antigen is known for it. The sample holds no much larger clone one base away, and base qualities are not on file.

The source is a female donor in good health, serving as a healthy control. The chain is encoded by TRBV25-1 joined to TRBJ1-1; the D gene cannot be named for sure. Sequenced input: memory CD4+ T cells from blood. CDR3 region: CASSLGEYTEAFF. The DNA sequence is TGTGCCAGCAGTCTAGGTGAATATACTGAAGCTTTCTTT.